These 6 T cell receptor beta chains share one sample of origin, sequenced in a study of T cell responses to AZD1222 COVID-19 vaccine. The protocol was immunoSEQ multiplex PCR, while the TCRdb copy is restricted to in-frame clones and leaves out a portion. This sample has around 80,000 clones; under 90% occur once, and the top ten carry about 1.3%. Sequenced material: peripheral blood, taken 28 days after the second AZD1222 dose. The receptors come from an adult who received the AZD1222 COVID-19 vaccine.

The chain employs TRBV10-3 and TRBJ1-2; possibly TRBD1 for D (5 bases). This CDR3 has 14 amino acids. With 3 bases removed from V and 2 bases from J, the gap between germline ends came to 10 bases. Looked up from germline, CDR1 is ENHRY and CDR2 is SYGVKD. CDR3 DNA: TGTGCCATCAGTGATTCAGGGAACAACTATGGCTACACCTTC. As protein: CAISDSGNNYGYTF.

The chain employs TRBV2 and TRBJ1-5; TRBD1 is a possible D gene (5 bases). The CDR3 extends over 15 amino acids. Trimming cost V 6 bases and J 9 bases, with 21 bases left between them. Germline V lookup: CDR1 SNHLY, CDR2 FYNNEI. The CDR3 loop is CASRGLGTRGVPQHF. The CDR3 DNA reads TGTGCCAGCAGAGGACTGGGGACCCGCGGGGTGCCCCAGCATTTT. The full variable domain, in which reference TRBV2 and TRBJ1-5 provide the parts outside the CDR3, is EPEVTQTPSHQVTQMGQEVILRCVPISNHLYFYWYRQILGQKVEFLVSFYNNEISEKSEIFDDQFSVERPDGSNFTLKIRSTKLEDSAMYFCASRGLGTRGVPQHFGDGTRLSIL.

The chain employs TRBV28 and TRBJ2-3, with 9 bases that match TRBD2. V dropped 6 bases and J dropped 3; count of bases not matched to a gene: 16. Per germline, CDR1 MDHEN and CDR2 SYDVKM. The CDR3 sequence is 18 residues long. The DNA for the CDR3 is TGTGCCAGCAGACCCAGGTTAAGAAGAGGACTAGCGACAGATACGCAGTATTTT. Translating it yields CASRPRLRRGLATDTQYF.

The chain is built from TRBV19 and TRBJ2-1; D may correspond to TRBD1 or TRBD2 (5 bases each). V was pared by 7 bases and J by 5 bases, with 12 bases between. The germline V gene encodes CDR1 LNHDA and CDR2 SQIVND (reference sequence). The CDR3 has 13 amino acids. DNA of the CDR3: TGTGCCAGTATCGACCTGGGGGACAATGAGCAGTTCTTC. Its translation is CASIDLGDNEQFF.

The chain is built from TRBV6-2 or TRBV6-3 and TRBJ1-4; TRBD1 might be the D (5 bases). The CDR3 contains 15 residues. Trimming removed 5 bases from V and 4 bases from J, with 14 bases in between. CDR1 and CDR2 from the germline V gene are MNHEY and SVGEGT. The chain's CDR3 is CASSRGTDDNEKLFF. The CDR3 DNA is TGTGCCAGCAGTCGAGGGACCGACGATAATGAAAAACTGTTTTTT.

The CDR3 loop is CASTWDSYNEQFF. Here the CDR3 DNA reads TGTGCCAGCACCTGGGACAGCTACAATGAGCAGTTCTTC. This chain connects TRBV7-8 to TRBJ2-1, with 7 bases lining up with TRBD1. The CDR3 length is 13 residues. Germline V gene data show CDR1 as SGHVS and CDR2 as FQNEAQ. Trimming took 7 bases from V and 3 from J; bases not matched to a gene: 3.